These 25 T cell receptor beta chains share one sample of origin, sequenced in a study of T cells in tuberculosis. Sorting used thawed, overnight-rested PBMC stained with anti-CD3, a viability dye and GMM-loaded CD1B tetramer. The CD1B tetramers carried C32 glucose monomycolate purified from Rhodococcus equi. Measured with immunoSEQ multiplex PCR; TCRdb has only the in-frame clones, and not every one. Of 85,000 to 100,000 clones in the sample, approximately 90% were seen once. Sequencing was carried out using CD1b-GMM tetramer-negative cells sorted from PBMCs. The source of these receptors is an adult woman with latent tuberculosis.

The chain couples TRBV6-1 to TRBJ2-5, with TRBD1 matching 7 bases. CDR1 is MNHNS and CDR2 is SASEGT in the germline V gene. CDR3 size: 14 residues. V lost 6 bases and J lost 0; bases outside the gene matches: 4. The CDR3 loop is CASRSRGNQETQYF. The CDR3 DNA is TGTGCCAGCAGAAGCAGGGGGAACCAAGAGACCCAGTACTTC.

Regarding this clone: A junction end diverges from the germline sequence, so it may reflect a read error. Other DNA sequences in this specimen translate into the identical CDR3. The chain joins TRBV6-5 to TRBJ1-2; 7 positions match TRBD1. The CDR3 extends over 14 amino acids. The germline V gene has CDR1 MNHEY and CDR2 SVGAGI. The CDR3 nucleotides read TGTGCAAGCAGGGAAGGGGGCGCGAACTATGGCTACACCTTC. Its protein product is CASREGGANYGYTF.

The chain has TRBV11-2 and TRBJ2-3; 7 positions match TRBD2. The CDR3 sequence is 15 residues long. J was trimmed by 5 bases and V by 2 bases; bases with no gene match: 7. The germline V gene encodes CDR1 SGHAT and CDR2 FQNNGV. CDR3 sequence: CASSLWGGAGDTQYF. The CDR3 DNA sequence: TGTGCCAGCAGCTTATGGGGAGGGGCCGGAGATACGCAGTATTTT. The variable domain in full, with the rest retrieved from reference TRBV11-2 and TRBJ2-3, is EAGVAQSPRYKIIEKRQSVAFWCNPISGHATLYWYQQILGQGPKLLIQFQNNGVVDDSQLPKDRFSAERLKGVDSTLKIQPAKLEDSAVYLCASSLWGGAGDTQYFGPGTRLTVL.

The chain has TRBV11-3 and TRBJ2-7; TRBD2 matches 12 bases. The trim removed 5 bases at V and 1 base at J, leaving 3 bases unmatched. Per germline, CDR1 SGHNT and CDR2 YENEEA. The CDR3 covers 15 residues. In DNA form, the CDR3 reads TGTGCCAGCAGCCCCGGACTAGCGGGGTCCTACGAGCAGTACTTC. Translated, it gives CASSPGLAGSYEQYF.

The V call is TRBV19, the J call TRBJ2-2, with 14 bases that match TRBD2. Germline CDR1 is LNHDA and CDR2 is SQIVND (reference sequence). After removal of 8 bases from V and 3 bases from J, the junction contained 2 bases not matched to a gene. The CDR3 sequence is 15 residues long. The CDR3 DNA reads as TGTGCCAGTGCGGGACTAGCGGGAGACACCGGGGAGCTGTTTTTT. This sequence encodes CASAGLAGDTGELFF.

The CDR3 nucleotides read TGTGCCAGCAGCTCGCAGGGGGCAGGACGGAACACTGAAGCTTTCTTT. Translating it yields CASSSQGAGRNTEAFF. V gene TRBV7-8 combines with J gene TRBJ1-1; 8 positions match TRBD1. The CDR3 contains 16 residues. CDR1 is SGHVS, CDR2 FQNEAQ, per germline. V lost 4 bases to trimming and J lost 1 base; unmatched junction nucleotides: 8.

The rearrangement links TRBV28 to TRBJ2-3; TRBD1 matches at 9 bases. The germline CDR1 and CDR2 sequences are MDHEN and SYDVKM. The CDR3 runs 18 residues. The junction had 15 bases not matched to a gene; V was cut back by 6 bases and J by 2 bases. The CDR3 loop reads CASSLTGTGTGFTDTQYF. DNA for the CDR3: TGTGCCAGCAGCCTCACAGGGACCGGGACAGGGTTCACAGATACGCAGTATTTT.

The chain carries TRBV29-1 and TRBJ2-3; a possible D gene is TRBD1 (6 bases). V was trimmed by 4 bases and J by 5 bases, leaving 13 bases between them. CDR1 is SQVTM, CDR2 ANQGSEA, per germline. This CDR3 region has 13 residues. The CDR3 region is CSVGQGLGDTQYF. The CDR3 bases are TGCAGCGTTGGCCAGGGGCTGGGAGATACGCAGTATTTT.

V gene TRBV10-1 combines with J gene TRBJ2-2; 14 nucleotides line up with TRBD2. With 6 bases clipped from V and 6 bases from J, the junction kept 0 bases outside the gene matches. The CDR3 is 14 residues long. Germline CDR1 WNHNN, CDR2 SYGVQD (reference sequence). CDR3 protein: CASRTSGGAGELFF. The CDR3 region has the DNA TGCGCCAGCAGGACTAGCGGGGGGGCCGGGGAGCTGTTTTTT.

V is TRBV7-2 and J is TRBJ2-1; 10 nucleotides agree with TRBD2. This CDR3 spans 18 amino acids. The V gene end was trimmed by 5 bases and the J gene end by 6 bases; junction bases not matched to a gene: 16. The germline V gene has CDR1 SGHTA and CDR2 FQGNSA. In nucleotides, the CDR3 is TGTGCCAGCAGCGGTCTAGCGGGGGCTGCTTGGGGGGGCAATGAGCAGTTCTTC. Translation: CASSGLAGAAWGGNEQFF.

The V and J genes are TRBV25-1 and TRBJ1-2; D is uncertain. The germline V and J ends were trimmed by 1 base and 6 bases, with 12 bases remaining between them. The germline CDR1 and CDR2 sequences are MGHDK and SYGVNS. The CDR3 covers 14 residues. The CDR3 nucleotides are TGTGCCAGCAGTGAATCAGGCAGACCTAATGGCTACACCTTC. Translated: CASSESGRPNGYTF.

This chain connects TRBV27 to TRBJ1-1, with a possible D match to TRBD1 (5 bases). Germline V CDR1 and CDR2: MNHEY, SMNVEV (reference sequence). Trimming took 3 bases from V and 1 from J, leaving 9 bases between them. CDR3 length: 14 residues. Here the CDR3 reads CASSLRGRNTEAFF. The CDR3 bases are TGTGCCAGCAGTTTGCGGGGCAGGAACACTGAAGCTTTCTTT.

This rearrangement joins TRBV5-1 to TRBJ2-1, with TRBD2 matching 12 bases. Germline V gene data show CDR1 as SGHRS and CDR2 as YFSETQ. The CDR3 totals 18 residues. The trim removed 3 bases at V and 6 bases at J, leaving 13 bases unmatched. Written as DNA, the CDR3 is TGCGCCAGCAGCTCCTCCCTTGTACTAGCGGGGGGTCCCAATGAGCAGTTCTTC. Protein sequence: CASSSSLVLAGGPNEQFF.

The J gene is TRBJ1-5, the V gene TRBV9, with a tentative D call TRBD1 (5 bases). The CDR3 extends over 13 amino acids. V was cut by 4 bases and J by 6 bases, with 11 bases left in between. CDR1 and CDR2 (germline): SGDLS, YYNGEE. The CDR3 bases are TGTGCCAGCAGCCAGGGAACGAGTCAGCCCCAGCATTTT. The encoded protein is CASSQGTSQPQHF.

The rearrangement joins TRBV4-1 to TRBJ2-3, with D possibly TRBD2 on 5 matching bases. This CDR3 is built from 15 residues. V was cut by 3 bases and J by 4 bases, with 14 bases left in between. Per the germline V gene, CDR1 is MGHRA and CDR2 is YSYEKL. CDR3 protein: CASSQRRGTADTQYF. CDR3 nucleotides: TGCGCCAGCAGCCAGCGACGGGGTACCGCAGATACGCAGTATTTT.

The chain uses TRBV11-2 and TRBJ2-1; a weak D match, TRBD1 (5 bases). CDR1 SGHAT and CDR2 FQNNGV come from the germline V gene. The CDR3 runs to 14 residues. Trimming left V 3 bases short and J 1 base short, with 7 bases between. CDR3 nucleotide sequence: TGTGCCAGCAGCTTCGCAGGGTCCTACAATGAGCAGTTCTTC. It encodes CASSFAGSYNEQFF.

The chain employs TRBV6-1 and TRBJ1-4; D gene unclear. Germline V gene data show CDR1 as MNHNS and CDR2 as SASEGT. V was pared by 6 bases and J by 2 bases, with 7 bases between. The CDR3 has 13 amino acids. The CDR3 sequence: CASSLRTNEKLFF. In DNA, the CDR3 is TGTGCCAGCAGCCTCCGGACTAATGAAAAACTGTTTTTT.

The gene calls are TRBV7-8 and TRBJ2-3; the match to TRBD1 covers 9 bases. V was pared by 4 bases and J by 1 base, with 3 bases of the junction left unmatched. The CDR3 contains 15 residues. Looked up from germline, CDR1 is SGHVS and CDR2 is FQNEAQ. The CDR3 DNA reads as TGTGCCAGCAGCTCCCGGGACAGGGGCACAGATACGCAGTATTTT. Translating gives CASSSRDRGTDTQYF.

The rearrangement uses TRBV6-5 and TRBJ2-3; no clear D. V lost 3 bases, J lost 4 bases, and 17 bases lay in between. The CDR3 loop spans 16 amino acids. Germline CDR1 MNHEY, CDR2 SVGAGI. The CDR3 here is CASSYGSGSAADTQYF. The CDR3 nucleotides read TGTGCCAGCAGTTATGGATCCGGGTCAGCCGCAGATACGCAGTATTTT.

The chain joins TRBV5-1 to TRBJ1-1, with D possibly TRBD1 on 6 matching bases. V shed 2 bases and J shed 3 bases, with 11 bases lying between them. Germline CDR1 is SGHRS and CDR2 is YFSETQ. This CDR3 region has 14 residues. CDR3 DNA sequence: TGCGCCAGCAGCTTAGGGACACCTGACACTGAAGCTTTCTTT. Amino acid sequence: CASSLGTPDTEAFF.

V and J are TRBV5-1 and TRBJ2-3; 9 nucleotides agree with TRBD2. V shed 4 bases and J 8 bases; nucleotides not matched to a gene: 17. There are 17 residues in the CDR3. Germline-derived CDR1 and CDR2 are SGHRS and YFSETQ. CDR3 sequence: CASSPPQGGGAGGTQYF. The CDR3 nucleotides read TGCGCCAGCAGCCCCCCTCAGGGCGGGGGGGCCGGGGGTACGCAGTATTTT.

This sequence joins TRBV5-4 and TRBJ2-5; 11 nucleotides align to TRBD2. Germline CDR1 is SGHNT and CDR2 is YYREEE (reference sequence). The CDR3 spans 15 residues. V was pared by 3 bases and J by 3 bases, with 4 bases of the junction left unmatched. The CDR3 loop is CASSSGLAVEETQYF. In nucleotides, the CDR3 is TGTGCCAGCAGCTCGGGACTAGCGGTCGAAGAGACCCAGTACTTC.

The chain joins TRBV29-1 to TRBJ2-7; 10 nucleotides agree with TRBD2. In germline, CDR1 is SQVTM, CDR2 ANQGSEA. The CDR3 extends over 13 amino acids. Trimming at V came to 7 bases and at J to 2 bases, leaving 5 bases not matched to a gene. In DNA form, the CDR3 reads TGCAGCGGGCGGACTAGCGGCCCCTACGAGCAGTACGTC. Its protein product is CSGRTSGPYEQYV.

This sequence joins TRBV5-1 and TRBJ2-1, with TRBD2 matching over 9 bases. The V gene end was trimmed by 1 base and the J gene end by 8 bases; junction bases not matched to a gene: 7. The CDR3 totals 15 residues. Germline V lookup: CDR1 SGHRS, CDR2 YFSETQ. CDR3 bases: TGCGCCAGCAGCTTGAGTCCTAGCGGGGCTTATGAGCAGTTCTTC. Its translation is CASSLSPSGAYEQFF.

The chain employs TRBV7-9 and TRBJ1-1; D perhaps matches TRBD1 (5 bases). CDR1 and CDR2 from the germline V gene are SEHNR and FQNEAQ (reference sequence). This CDR3 has 13 amino acids. V was clipped by 2 bases and J by 3 bases, with 7 bases between them. CDR3 in amino acids: CASSLWGDTEAFF. The CDR3 nucleotides are TGTGCCAGCAGCTTATGGGGGGACACTGAAGCTTTCTTT.